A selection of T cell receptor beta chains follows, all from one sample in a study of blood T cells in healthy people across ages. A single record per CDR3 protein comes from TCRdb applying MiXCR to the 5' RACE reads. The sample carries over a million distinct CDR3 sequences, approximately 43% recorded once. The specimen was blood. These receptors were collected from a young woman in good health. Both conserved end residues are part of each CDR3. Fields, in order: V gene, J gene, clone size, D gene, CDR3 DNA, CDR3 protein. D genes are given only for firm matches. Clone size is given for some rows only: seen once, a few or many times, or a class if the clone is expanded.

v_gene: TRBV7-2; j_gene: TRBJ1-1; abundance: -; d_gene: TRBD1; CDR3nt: TGTGCCAGCAGCTTAGGCCCACAGGGGATCACTGAAGCTTTCTTT; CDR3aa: CASSLGPQGITEAFF
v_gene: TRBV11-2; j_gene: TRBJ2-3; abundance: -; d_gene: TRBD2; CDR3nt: TGTGCCAGCAGCTACGGGGGGGGGCCAGATACGCAGTATTTT; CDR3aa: CASSYGGGPDTQYF
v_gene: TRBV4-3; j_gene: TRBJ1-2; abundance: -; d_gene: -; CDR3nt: TGCGCCAGCAGCCAAGACTTTGGGCCTTATGGCTACACCTTC; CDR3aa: CASSQDFGPYGYTF
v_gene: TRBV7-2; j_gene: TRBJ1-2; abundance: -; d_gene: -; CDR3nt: TGTGCCAGCAGCTTAGAGCGCCAGAGCTATGGCTACACCTTC; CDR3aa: CASSLERQSYGYTF
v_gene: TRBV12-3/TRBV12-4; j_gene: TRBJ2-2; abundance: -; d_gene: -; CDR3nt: TGTGCCAGCCACCGGGACGCAACCGGGGAGCTGTTTTTT; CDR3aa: CASHRDATGELFF
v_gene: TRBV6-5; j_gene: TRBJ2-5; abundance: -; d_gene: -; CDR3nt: TGTGCCAGCAGTTACTCGATTCGAGTGGAGACCCAGTACTTC; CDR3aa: CASSYSIRVETQYF
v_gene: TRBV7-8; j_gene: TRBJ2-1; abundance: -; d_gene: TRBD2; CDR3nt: TGTGCCAGCAGCTCCGATGCACCTAGCGGGGGTGAGCAGTTCTTC; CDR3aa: CASSSDAPSGGEQFF
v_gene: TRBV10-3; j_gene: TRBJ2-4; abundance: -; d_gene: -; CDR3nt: TGTGCCATCAGTGACGTATCCACAACCAAAAACATTCAGTACTTC; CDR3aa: CAISDVSTTKNIQYF
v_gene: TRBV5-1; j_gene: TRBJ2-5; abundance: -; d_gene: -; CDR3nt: TGCGCCAGCAGCCAGAGTTTATGGGAGACCCAGTACTTC; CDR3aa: CASSQSLWETQYF
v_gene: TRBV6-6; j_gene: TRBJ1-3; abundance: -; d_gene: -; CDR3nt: TGTGCCAGCAGTTCCACGGACGGCCCTGGAGGAAACACCATATATTTT; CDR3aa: CASSSTDGPGGNTIYF
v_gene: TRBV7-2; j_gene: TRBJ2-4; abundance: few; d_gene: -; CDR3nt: TGTGCCAGCAGCACAACCGGGACAGCGGGAAACATTCAGTACTTC; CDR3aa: CASSTTGTAGNIQYF
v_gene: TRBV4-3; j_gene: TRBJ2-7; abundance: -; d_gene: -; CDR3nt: TGCGCCAGCAGCCAAGGCTCAGGGCAGACCTACGAGCAGTACTTC; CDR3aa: CASSQGSGQTYEQYF
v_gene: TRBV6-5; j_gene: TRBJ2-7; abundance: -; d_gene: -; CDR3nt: TGTGCCAGCAGTTACGCAGGACCCTCCTACGAGCAGTACTTC; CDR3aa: CASSYAGPSYEQYF
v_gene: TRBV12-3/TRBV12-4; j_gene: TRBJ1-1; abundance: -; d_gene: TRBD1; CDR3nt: TGTGCCAGCAGTCCCCAGATCCTGGGACAGGGGCTGTCTGAAGCTTTCTTT; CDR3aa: CASSPQILGQGLSEAFF
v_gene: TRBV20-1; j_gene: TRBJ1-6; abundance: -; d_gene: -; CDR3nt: TGCAGTGCTAGTCTGCGGGGGAGCGCTAATTCACCCCTCCACTTT; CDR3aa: CSASLRGSANSPLHF